The clone carrying this T cell receptor beta chain was seen many times. No antigen is known for it. The data stem from a study of neurological immune-mediated disorders. Notes on the study in general: A possible signature was seen in one related-CDR3 cluster, into which phylogenetic grouping placed the repertoires of 18 of 34 multiple sclerosis patients.

V shed 5 bases and J 0 bases; nucleotides not matched to a gene: 6. This CDR3 has 14 residues. Germline CDR1 DFQATT, CDR2 SNEGSKA (reference sequence). One entry per CDR3 protein results from TCRdb running MiXCR on the 5' RACE reads. The table has tens of thousands of distinct CDR3 sequences, 2% to 3% seen once. This TCR derives from a young woman with multiple sclerosis. J is TRBJ2-7 and V is TRBV20-1; TRBD1 matches 8 bases. Sequencing was carried out using PBMCs. CDR3: CSALDRESSYEQYF. The CDR3 DNA reads as TGCAGTGCTCTGGACAGGGAAAGCTCCTACGAGCAGTACTTC.